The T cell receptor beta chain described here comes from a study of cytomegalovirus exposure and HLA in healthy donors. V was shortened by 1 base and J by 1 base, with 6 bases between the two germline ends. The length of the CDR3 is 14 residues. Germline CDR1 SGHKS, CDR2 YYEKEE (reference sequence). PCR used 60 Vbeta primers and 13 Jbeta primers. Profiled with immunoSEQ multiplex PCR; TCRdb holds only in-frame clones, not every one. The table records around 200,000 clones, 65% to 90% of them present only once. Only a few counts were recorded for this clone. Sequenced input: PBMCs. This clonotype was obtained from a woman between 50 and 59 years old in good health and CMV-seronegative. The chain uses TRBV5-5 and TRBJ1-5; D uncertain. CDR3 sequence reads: CASSLRESNQPQHF. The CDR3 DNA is TGTGCCAGCAGCTTGAGGGAGAGCAATCAGCCCCAGCATTTT.